A selection of T cell receptor beta chains follows, all from one sample in a study of blood T cells in healthy people across ages. One entry per CDR3 protein results from TCRdb running MiXCR on the 5' RACE reads. The sample lists over 1.5 million distinct CDR3 sequences; roughly 49% were seen once. Sequencing used blood. The receptors shown here come from a middle-aged woman in good health. CDR3s include the opening cysteine and the closing phenylalanine or tryptophan. D genes are given only for firm matches. Only some rows state a clone size, as once, few, many or a class for expanded clones.

TGTGCCAGCAGCCAAATGCGATCGGGGGCGGCGGGAGATACGCAGTATTTT,CASSQMRSGAAGDTQYF,TRBJ2-3,NA,TRBV3-1,NA,17
TGTGCCGGCGGACTAGCGGGGGCCCCAAGGGTGACCCAGTACTTC,CAGGLAGAPRVTQYF,TRBJ2-5,TRBD2,TRBV12-3/TRBV12-4,NA,15
TGCAGTGTGGGCAGGACACAAGAGACCCAGTACTTC,CSVGRTQETQYF,TRBJ2-5,NA,TRBV20-1,few,12
TGTGCCAGCAGTTCCCGGACTTACAAAAACATTCAGTACTTC,CASSSRTYKNIQYF,TRBJ2-4,NA,TRBV6-2/TRBV6-3,NA,14
TGTGCCAGCAGGGAGGATAAGGGCGAGCAGTACTTC,CASREDKGEQYF,TRBJ2-7,NA,TRBV2,few,12
TGTGCCAGCAGCTTTAGTGGCGGGACTAGATCCCACGAGCAGTACTTC,CASSFSGGTRSHEQYF,TRBJ2-7,TRBD2,TRBV7-2,few,16
TGTGCCAGCAGCGCCAGACCAAATGAGCAGTTCTTC,CASSARPNEQFF,TRBJ2-1,NA,TRBV6-6,NA,12
TGCAGCGTTACCAGGGCCCCGGGGGAGACCCAGTACTTC,CSVTRAPGETQYF,TRBJ2-5,NA,TRBV29-1,NA,13
TGTGCCAGCAGTTACGGACAGGGAGTCTACGAGCAGTACTTC,CASSYGQGVYEQYF,TRBJ2-7,TRBD1,TRBV6-5,NA,14
TGCAGTGCTAGTATGCGAGCGGGGGAAATCATTCAGTACTTC,CSASMRAGEIIQYF,TRBJ2-4,TRBD2,TRBV20-1,once,14
TGTGCTAGCAGCGCGACAGGGGCGGCAGAGACCCAGTACTTC,CASSATGAAETQYF,TRBJ2-5,TRBD1,TRBV7-7,few,14
TGTGCCAGCAGCTTAGCGGGGGGACCCGGGGAGCTGTTTTTT,CASSLAGGPGELFF,TRBJ2-2,NA,TRBV7-9,NA,14
TGCGCCAGCAGTGAGTCGGCGGGGACGCGGATCACAGATACGCAGTATTTT,CASSESAGTRITDTQYF,TRBJ2-3,NA,TRBV10-1,NA,17
TGTGCCAGCAGTCTTGGGGGAGTGATCACAGATACGCAGTATTTT,CASSLGGVITDTQYF,TRBJ2-3,NA,TRBV12-3/TRBV12-4,NA,15
TGTGCCAGCAGCATCACAGGGGGCGGCCACAATGAGCAGTTCTTC,CASSITGGGHNEQFF,TRBJ2-1,TRBD1,TRBV7-2,NA,15
TGTGCCAGCAGCCAGAAGCCCCATGGAGCGGGGGTACTCAATGAGCAGTTCTTC,CASSQKPHGAGVLNEQFF,TRBJ2-1,TRBD2,TRBV3-1,few,18
TGTGCCAGCAGTTTTAACGGGGGAGGCACAGATACGCAGTATTTT,CASSFNGGGTDTQYF,TRBJ2-3,NA,TRBV12-3/TRBV12-4,NA,15
TGTGCCAGCAGTGAATACGGGACGGCTGCCTACGAGCAGTACTTC,CASSEYGTAAYEQYF,TRBJ2-7,NA,TRBV2,NA,15
TGTGCCAGCAGTGAAGTCCTAACAAGGTCCGGGGAGCTGTTTTTT,CASSEVLTRSGELFF,TRBJ2-2,NA,TRBV2,NA,15
TGTGCCAGCAGACAACAGGGTTACAATCAGCCCCAGCATTTT,CASRQQGYNQPQHF,TRBJ1-5,NA,TRBV6-5,NA,14
TGTGCCAGCAGTCAAGCGGTCTACGAGCAGTACTTC,CASSQAVYEQYF,TRBJ2-7,NA,TRBV6-2/TRBV6-3,many,12
TGTGCCAGCAGTTTGAGACAGGGGGATCCCGGGGAGCTGTTTTTT,CASSLRQGDPGELFF,TRBJ2-2,TRBD1,TRBV6-6,NA,15
TGTGCCAGCAGCCAACAGGGGGCAAGTCCTGGCTACACCTTC,CASSQQGASPGYTF,TRBJ1-2,TRBD1,TRBV3-1,few,14
TGCAGCGTCGGAACAGGGACAGGAGGAGAGACCCAGTACTTC,CSVGTGTGGETQYF,TRBJ2-5,TRBD1,TRBV29-1,many,14
TGTGCCAGCAGTTTACTAGGAAACAAAAACATTCAGTACTTC,CASSLLGNKNIQYF,TRBJ2-4,NA,TRBV12-3/TRBV12-4,NA,14
TGCGCCAGCACCTTACAGGGGATGGGTGAGCAGTTCTTC,CASTLQGMGEQFF,TRBJ2-1,TRBD1,TRBV5-1,NA,13
TGTGCCAGCAACCCCGGAGGGAAGTCCTACGATGAGCAGTTCTTC,CASNPGGKSYDEQFF,TRBJ2-1,NA,TRBV6-1,NA,15
TGTGCCAGCAAGGGGGAAGGGGTCAACACTGAAGCTTTCTTT,CASKGEGVNTEAFF,TRBJ1-1,NA,TRBV12-3/TRBV12-4,NA,14
TGTGCCAGCAGCGTACGGTACACAGATACGCAGTATTTT,CASSVRYTDTQYF,TRBJ2-3,NA,TRBV7-2,NA,13
TGCAGCGTTGAGGGGCAGGGATACACAGATACGCAGTATTTT,CSVEGQGYTDTQYF,TRBJ2-3,NA,TRBV29-1,NA,14
TGTGCCAGCAGTCCTCTGACTGACCCGAACTACGAGCAGTACTTC,CASSPLTDPNYEQYF,TRBJ2-7,NA,TRBV7-2,NA,15
TGTGCCAGCAGCTTAGTGGTGGAAGTATTCGATGGGGCCAACGTCCTGACTTTC,CASSLVVEVFDGANVLTF,TRBJ2-6,NA,TRBV7-9,NA,18
TGTGCCAGCAGTTACAGGCGGAACACCCACTACGAGCAGTACTTC,CASSYRRNTHYEQYF,TRBJ2-7,NA,TRBV6-5,few,15
TGCGCCAGCAGCTACGGACAGACTCAAGAGACCCAGTACTTC,CASSYGQTQETQYF,TRBJ2-5,NA,TRBV5-1,NA,14
TGTGCCAGCAGTGGTCAGGGGGCTTCCGGCGAGCAGTACTTC,CASSGQGASGEQYF,TRBJ2-7,TRBD1,TRBV6-5,few,14
TGTGCCAGCTCACCGGAGGGCGGGGGGCACATTCAGTACTTC,CASSPEGGGHIQYF,TRBJ2-4,TRBD2,TRBV18,NA,14
TGCGCCAGCAGCCGGGACATACCAACTAATGAAAAACTGTTTTTT,CASSRDIPTNEKLFF,TRBJ1-4,NA,TRBV5-1,NA,15
TGTGCCACCAGCAGAGAAGACAGGAAGGAGACCCAGTACTTC,CATSREDRKETQYF,TRBJ2-5,NA,TRBV15,NA,14
TGTGCCAGCGCGAGCTTTCCCCATGGCTACACCTTC,CASASFPHGYTF,TRBJ1-2,NA,TRBV6-1,NA,12
TGTGCCAGCAGCTCATTTAGCGGGGGCCTTTACAATGAGCAGTTCTTC,CASSSFSGGLYNEQFF,TRBJ2-1,TRBD2,TRBV7-9,NA,16
TGTGCCAGCAGTTACTCATGGTTAATGACTGAAGCTTTCTTT,CASSYSWLMTEAFF,TRBJ1-1,NA,TRBV6-5,NA,14
TGTGCCAGCAGCATCGACAGGGGAGGATCCCAGTACTTC,CASSIDRGGSQYF,TRBJ2-5,TRBD1,TRBV5-5,many,13
TGTGCCAGCAGCGCAGGATTTGGACGGGAGAACACTGAAGCTTTCTTT,CASSAGFGRENTEAFF,TRBJ1-1,NA,TRBV9,NA,16
TGTGCCATCAGTGGCGGTGGACCCTATGGCTACACCTTC,CAISGGGPYGYTF,TRBJ1-2,NA,TRBV10-3,NA,13
TGTGCCAGCAGACCTAACAGGGTTATGAACACTGAAGCTTTCTTT,CASRPNRVMNTEAFF,TRBJ1-1,NA,TRBV27,NA,15
TGTGCCAGCAGTGATTCGGACAGGTTTAACACTGAAGCTTTCTTT,CASSDSDRFNTEAFF,TRBJ1-1,TRBD1,TRBV25-1,NA,15
TGTGCCAGCAGCGTATCCGGACTAGCGGGGGGAAGCACAGATACGCAGTATTTT,CASSVSGLAGGSTDTQYF,TRBJ2-3,TRBD2,TRBV9,NA,18
TGTGCCAGCCCCGACAGGACCCAAGAGACCCAGTACTTC,CASPDRTQETQYF,TRBJ2-5,NA,TRBV27,NA,13
TGTGCCAGCGGAGGACAGGGCAGGTACTACGAGCAGTACTTC,CASGGQGRYYEQYF,TRBJ2-7,TRBD1,TRBV6-5,few,14
TGCAGTGCTAGAGGAATGGGCAGGGCCTATAGCAATCAGCCCCAGCATTTT,CSARGMGRAYSNQPQHF,TRBJ1-5,NA,TRBV20-1,NA,17
TGTGCCAGCAGCTCTACACCCAATCGGCGAGAGACCCAGTACTTT,CASSSTPNRRETQYF,TRBJ2-5,NA,TRBV7-2,few,15
TGTGCCACCTCCAACCCGGGAGGCTACACCTTC,CATSNPGGYTF,TRBJ1-2,NA,TRBV15,few,11
TGCAGTGCTAGAGAGGCCTCTGGACTGCTAGCCAAAAACATTCAGTACTTC,CSAREASGLLAKNIQYF,TRBJ2-4,NA,TRBV20-1,NA,17
TGTGCCAGCAGTGACGCCGGGATGGGCGAGCAGTACTTC,CASSDAGMGEQYF,TRBJ2-7,NA,TRBV6-2/TRBV6-3,few,13